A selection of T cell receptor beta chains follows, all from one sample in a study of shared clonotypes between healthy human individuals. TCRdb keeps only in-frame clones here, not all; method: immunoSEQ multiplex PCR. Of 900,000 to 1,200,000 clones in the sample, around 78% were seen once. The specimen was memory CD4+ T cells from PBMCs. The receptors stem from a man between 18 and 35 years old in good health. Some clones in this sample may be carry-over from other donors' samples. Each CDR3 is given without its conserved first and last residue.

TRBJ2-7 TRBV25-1 ASSDSAAGHYEQY
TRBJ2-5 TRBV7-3 ASSPGRENQETQY
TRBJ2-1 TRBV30 AWSSSYDEQF
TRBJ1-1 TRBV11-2 ASSLEGDFAEAF
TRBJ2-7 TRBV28 ASSLPTYYEQY
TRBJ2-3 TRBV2 ASSVGGDTQY
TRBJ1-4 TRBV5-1 ASSLATGNEKLF
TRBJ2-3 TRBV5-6 ASSMTSAYTDTQY
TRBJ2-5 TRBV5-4 ASSLGAGGSQETQY
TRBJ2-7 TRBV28 ASSITYEQY